The rows below give T cell receptor beta chains drawn from one sample of a study of T cells in localized non-small cell lung cancer. The assay was immunoSEQ multiplex PCR, and TCRdb's table has in-frame clones only and misses some. The table includes about 41,000 clones, roughly 84% detected once. The sequencing here drew on PBMCs, taken before any cancer treatment. These receptors were collected from a man aged 40 to 70 with stage II lung adenocarcinoma. Each CDR3 is given with its conserved first and last residue. D genes are given only for firm matches. Clone sizes are given selectively: once, few, many, or a class where the clone is expanded.

cdr3_length clone_size j_call d_call v_call cdr3_aa cdr3_nt
16 NA TRBJ2-3 TRBD2 TRBV7-3 CASSPGLAGATDTQYF TGTGCCAGCAGCCCTGGACTAGCGGGGGCCACAGATACGCAGTATTTT
14 few TRBJ2-7 TRBD1 TRBV7-2 CASSRDRSSYEQYF TGTGCCAGCAGCCGGGACAGGAGCTCCTACGAGCAGTACTTC
17 NA TRBJ2-6 NA TRBV7-3 CASSLTLGTSGANVLTF TGTGCCAGCAGCTTAACGTTGGGCACCTCTGGGGCCAACGTCCTGACTTTC
12 NA TRBJ2-7 NA TRBV6-6 CASRGGTYEQYF TGTGCCAGCAGAGGAGGGACCTACGAGCAGTACTTC
13 NA TRBJ2-5 NA TRBV6-6 CASSPGSMETQYF TGTGCCAGCAGTCCCGGGTCAATGGAGACCCAGTACTTC
14 NA TRBJ2-5 NA TRBV19 CASSMGHSQETQYF TGTGCCAGTAGTATGGGACACTCCCAAGAGACCCAGTACTTC
14 NA TRBJ2-7 NA TRBV27 CASSLRIKPYEQYF TGTGCCAGCAGTTTACGCATTAAGCCTTACGAGCAGTACTTC
15 NA TRBJ1-1 NA TRBV14 CASSQAPRLNTEAFF TGTGCCAGCAGCCAAGCCCCACGATTGAACACTGAAGCTTTCTTT
16 NA TRBJ2-7 NA TRBV7-6 CASSPRSQGTGYEQYF TGTGCCAGCAGCCCGAGGTCTCAGGGGACGGGCTACGAGCAGTACTTC
13 NA TRBJ2-7 NA TRBV6-1 CASSVASTYEQYF TGTGCCAGCAGCGTCGCTAGTACCTACGAGCAGTACTTC
14 NA TRBJ1-5 NA TRBV12-1 CASSLDRAGQPQHF TGTGCCAGCAGCTTGGACAGGGCAGGTCAGCCCCAGCATTTT
12 once TRBJ2-7 NA TRBV7-6 CASSPQWYEQYF TGTGCCAGCAGCCCCCAGTGGTACGAGCAGTACTTC
13 NA TRBJ2-1 NA TRBV18 CASSPSQNNEQFF TGTGCCAGCTCACCATCCCAGAACAATGAGCAGTTCTTC
12 NA TRBJ2-7 NA TRBV6-5 CASSNGPYEQYF TGTGCCAGCAGTAACGGGCCCTACGAGCAGTACTTC
13 NA TRBJ1-2 NA TRBV6-6 CASSYEANYGYTF TGTGCCAGCAGTTACGAAGCTAACTATGGCTACACCTTC
14 NA TRBJ1-4 NA TRBV19 CASSIWAINEKLFF TGTGCCAGTAGTATATGGGCGATCAATGAAAAACTGTTTTTT
15 NA TRBJ2-1 NA TRBV11-3 CASSQGAGGHRLQFF TGTGCCAGCAGCCAGGGGGCCGGGGGGCACCGCTTGCAGTTCTTC
14 NA TRBJ2-2 NA TRBV4-3 CASSQERNTGELFF TGCGCCAGCAGCCAAGAACGGAACACCGGGGAGCTGTTTTTT
16 NA TRBJ2-5 NA TRBV4-3 CASSPYMGSAKETQYF TGCGCCAGCAGCCCCTATATGGGGAGCGCAAAAGAGACCCAGTACTTC
13 NA TRBJ1-1 NA TRBV6-6 CASRFEGNTEAFF TGTGCCAGCAGGTTCGAGGGGAACACTGAAGCTTTCTTT
16 NA TRBJ1-5 NA TRBV28 CASSSEMQEFGQPQHF TGTGCCAGCAGTTCGGAGATGCAGGAGTTTGGTCAGCCCCAGCATTTT
16 NA TRBJ1-3 NA TRBV13 CASSPPGLTFGNTIYF TGTGCCAGCAGCCCCCCCGGACTAACCTTCGGAAACACCATATATTTT
14 NA TRBJ2-5 TRBD2 TRBV9 CASGQTSGGETQYF TGTGCCAGCGGCCAGACTAGCGGTGGAGAGACCCAGTACTTC
14 few TRBJ1-1 NA TRBV5-6 CASSLYRANTEAFF TGTGCCAGCAGCTTGTACAGGGCCAACACTGAAGCTTTCTTT
12 NA TRBJ2-5 TRBD2 TRBV27 CASGGGGETQYF TGTGCCAGTGGCGGGGGTGGCGAGACCCAGTACTTC
15 few TRBJ1-5 TRBD1 TRBV4-3 CASSQDITGGQPQHF TGCGCCAGCAGCCAAGATATTACAGGGGGTCAGCCCCAGCATTTT
14 NA TRBJ1-3 NA TRBV19 CASSIPGPGNTIYF TGTGCCAGTAGTATCCCAGGCCCTGGAAACACCATATATTTT
14 NA TRBJ2-5 NA TRBV7-8 CASSSRQTQETQYF TGTGCCAGCAGCTCCCGACAGACCCAAGAGACCCAGTACTTC
13 NA TRBJ2-3 NA TRBV18 CASSPPITDTQYF TGTGCCAGCTCACCCCCTATAACAGATACGCAGTATTTT
13 NA TRBJ1-5 NA TRBV21-1 CASRGIRGQPQHF TGTGCCAGCAGGGGCATACGGGGACAGCCCCAGCATTTT
14 NA TRBJ1-4 NA TRBV5-6 CASSFWDTNEKLFF TGTGCCAGCAGCTTCTGGGACACCAATGAAAAACTGTTTTTT
15 NA TRBJ1-4 TRBD1 TRBV5-6 CASSGTGQTNEKLFF TGTGCCAGCAGCGGAACGGGACAGACTAATGAAAAACTGTTTTTT
18 NA TRBJ2-6 TRBD1 TRBV5-8 CASSSSGTGGAGANVLTF TGTGCCAGCAGCTCTTCCGGGACAGGGGGCGCTGGGGCCAACGTCCTGACTTTC
14 NA TRBJ2-7 TRBD2 TRBV19 CASSGVAGAYEQYF TGTGCCAGTAGTGGGGTAGCGGGTGCCTACGAGCAGTACTTC
14 NA TRBJ2-5 NA TRBV7-3 CASSLSGPQETQYF TGTGCCAGCAGCTTATCTGGCCCCCAAGAGACCCAGTACTTC
13 NA TRBJ1-1 NA TRBV2 CASSESRQHEAFF TGTGCCAGCAGTGAATCTAGGCAGCATGAAGCTTTCTTT
13 NA TRBJ1-3 NA TRBV7-2 CASSLYEGNTIYF TGTGCCAGCAGCTTGTACGAAGGAAACACCATATATTTT
15 NA TRBJ2-3 TRBD2 TRBV4-3 CASSLGLAGTDTQYF TGCGCCAGCAGCCTCGGACTAGCTGGGACAGATACGCAGTATTTT
15 once TRBJ2-5 NA TRBV6-5 CASSYGLGSQETQYF TGTGCCAGCAGTTATGGCCTGGGCAGCCAAGAGACCCAGTACTTC
14 NA TRBJ2-5 TRBD1 TRBV30 CAWSVQGGTETQYF TGTGCCTGGAGTGTACAAGGGGGCACCGAGACCCAGTACTTC
16 NA TRBJ1-4 TRBD1 TRBV2 CASSIQTGLANEKLFF TGTGCCAGCAGTATTCAGACAGGGTTGGCTAATGAAAAACTGTTTTTT
13 NA TRBJ1-1 NA TRBV6-5 CASSYTGWTEAFF TGTGCCAGCAGTTACACAGGGTGGACTGAAGCTTTCTTT
14 medium-sized TRBJ2-7 NA TRBV7-8 CASSLGGVPHEQYF TGTGCCAGCAGCTTAGGCGGAGTTCCCCACGAGCAGTACTTC
17 NA TRBJ2-2 TRBD1 TRBV9 CASSVVGQGTPAGELFF TGTGCCAGCAGCGTAGTAGGACAGGGGACTCCCGCCGGGGAGCTGTTTTTT
15 NA TRBJ2-3 TRBD2 TRBV6-1 CASSEFLAGSDTQYF TGTGCCAGCAGTGAGTTCCTAGCGGGGTCGGATACGCAGTATTTT
15 NA TRBJ1-2 NA TRBV6-6 CASSYSRAVDYGYTF TGTGCCAGCAGTTACTCGAGAGCTGTGGACTATGGCTACACCTTC
13 NA TRBJ2-3 NA TRBV29-1 CSVSSDLQDTQYF TGCAGCGTTTCCTCGGACCTCCAAGATACGCAGTATTTT
15 NA TRBJ2-7 NA TRBV7-7 CASSLSVDGSYEQYF TGTGCCAGCAGCCTCTCCGTCGACGGCTCCTACGAGCAGTACTTC
13 once TRBJ2-1 NA TRBV6-5 CASSLRAYNEQFF TGTGCCAGCAGCCTCCGAGCCTACAATGAGCAGTTCTTC
14 NA TRBJ2-1 TRBD2 TRBV7-9 CASSWTSGQNEQFF TGTGCCAGCAGCTGGACTAGCGGACAGAATGAGCAGTTCTTC
16 NA TRBJ2-5 NA TRBV9 CASSVLGMTSQETQYF TGTGCCAGCAGCGTCCTCGGCATGACCTCCCAAGAGACCCAGTACTTC